This is a list of T cell receptor beta chains from one sample in a study of control samples from healthy donors and cancer patients. Profiling relied on immunoSEQ multiplex PCR, and the TCRdb table lists in-frame clones only, not all of them. This sample carries 70,000 to 75,000 clones, over 90% of them seen once, and the ten largest clones take 2.8%. Sequencing used blood. These receptor sequences come from a woman aged 25 to 45 in good health. The CDR3 runs from the conserved cysteine through the conserved F or W. D genes are given only for firm matches. For some rows the clone size is stated as once, few or many, or as a class when expanded; others skip it.

V gene,clone size,D gene,J gene,CDR3 protein,CDR3 DNA
TRBV18,-,TRBD2,TRBJ2-2,CASSPLPAGTGELFF,TGTGCCAGCTCTCCTCTCCCAGCGGGGACCGGGGAGCTGTTTTTT
TRBV29-1,-,TRBD2,TRBJ2-3,CSVDSSGGFQTDTQYF,TGCAGCGTTGATTCCAGCGGGGGCTTCCAGACAGATACGCAGTATTTT
TRBV6-4,-,TRBD2,TRBJ2-1,CASSDSGGGSTEQFF,TGTGCCAGCAGTGACAGCGGGGGGGGTAGTACTGAGCAGTTCTTC
TRBV7-6,once,-,TRBJ1-5,CASSSGMDNQPQHF,TGTGCCAGCAGCTCGGGGATGGACAATCAGCCCCAGCATTTT
TRBV28,-,-,TRBJ1-5,CASSLWAVLNQPQHF,TGTGCCAGCAGTTTATGGGCAGTCCTCAATCAGCCCCAGCATTTT
TRBV11-2,once,-,TRBJ1-2,CASSLSIRRRSQSNYGYTF,TGTGCCAGCAGCTTATCCATAAGACGGCGATCACAAAGTAACTATGGCTACACCTTC
TRBV19,-,-,TRBJ1-2,CASKPVGYYGYTF,TGTGCCAGTAAGCCAGTGGGCTACTATGGCTACACCTTC
TRBV14,-,-,TRBJ2-2,CASSLLDRNTGELFF,TGTGCCAGCAGTCTTTTAGACAGAAACACCGGGGAGCTGTTTTTT
TRBV24-1,-,-,TRBJ1-2,CATSDRTGTYYTF,TGTGCCACCAGTGACCGGACCGGGACATACTACACCTTC
TRBV10-3,-,-,TRBJ1-5,CAISESDSNQPQHF,TGTGCCATCAGTGAGTCAGATAGCAATCAGCCCCAGCATTTT
TRBV7-3,few,TRBD1,TRBJ1-5,CASSHRQGGYNQPQHF,TGTGCCAGCAGCCATAGGCAGGGGGGGTACAATCAGCCCCAGCATTTT
TRBV4-1,-,-,TRBJ1-1,CASSQPTQNTEAFF,TGCGCCAGCAGCCAACCCACACAAAACACTGAAGCTTTCTTT
TRBV6-5,-,TRBD1,TRBJ1-1,CASRQHRGEGTEAFF,TGTGCCAGCAGGCAACACAGGGGAGAGGGCACTGAAGCTTTCTTT
TRBV9,-,TRBD1,TRBJ2-1,CASSVQGARYNEQFF,TGTGCCAGCAGCGTTCAGGGGGCGCGGTACAATGAGCAGTTCTTC
TRBV9,-,-,TRBJ1-1,CASSVGGHTEAFF,TGTGCCAGCAGCGTGGGGGGGCACACTGAAGCTTTCTTT
TRBV15,-,-,TRBJ2-1,CATSRDGETGEQFF,TGTGCCACCAGCAGAGATGGAGAAACAGGCGAGCAGTTCTTC
TRBV30,-,TRBD1,TRBJ1-3,CAYGTGGTGNTIYF,TGTGCCTACGGGACAGGGGGGACTGGAAACACCATATATTTT
TRBV30,-,-,TRBJ1-5,CAWSIALNQPQHF,TGTGCCTGGAGTATCGCACTCAATCAGCCCCAGCATTTT
TRBV20-1,-,TRBD1,TRBJ2-7,CSASTGTAGSHEQYF,TGCAGTGCTAGTACCGGGACAGCCGGTTCCCACGAGCAGTACTTC
TRBV5-1,few,-,TRBJ2-3,CASSLQDGARDTQYF,TGCGCCAGCAGCTTGCAAGACGGGGCGAGGGATACGCAGTATTTT
TRBV4-1,-,-,TRBJ1-2,CASSQEETRRGYTF,TGCGCCAGCAGCCAAGAGGAAACTAGGCGTGGCTACACCTTC
TRBV5-1,-,-,TRBJ2-7,CASSLATDYEQYF,TGCGCCAGCAGCTTGGCGACAGACTACGAGCAGTACTTC
TRBV24-1,-,TRBD1,TRBJ1-5,CATSETGGVGQPQHF,TGTGCCACCAGTGAGACAGGGGGCGTGGGTCAGCCCCAGCATTTT
TRBV9,-,-,TRBJ2-3,CASSASPQRATQYF,TGTGCCAGCAGCGCATCCCCTCAGAGAGCTACGCAGTATTTT
TRBV28,-,-,TRBJ1-5,CASSFSGTSNQPQHF,TGTGCCAGCAGTTTTTCCGGGACAAGCAATCAGCCCCAGCATTTT
TRBV19,-,-,TRBJ1-3,CASILGNTIYF,TGTGCCAGTATTTTGGGAAACACCATATATTTT
TRBV7-9,-,TRBD1,TRBJ2-2,CASSHRRRTGDTGELFF,TGTGCCAGCAGCCATCGGAGAAGGACAGGGGACACCGGGGAGCTGTTTTTT
TRBV24-1,-,TRBD1,TRBJ2-3,CATSDPDRAADTQYF,TGTGCCACCAGTGATCCCGACAGGGCCGCAGATACGCAGTATTTT
TRBV7-2,-,-,TRBJ2-6,CASSLEGGDTGANVLTF,TGTGCCAGCAGCTTAGAGGGGGGGGATACTGGGGCCAACGTCCTGACTTTC
TRBV2,-,-,TRBJ1-1,CASRTGGTEAFF,TGTGCCAGCAGAACCGGGGGGACTGAAGCTTTCTTT
TRBV11-3,few,-,TRBJ2-7,CASARQGVSEQYF,TGTGCCAGCGCCAGGCAGGGAGTAAGCGAGCAGTACTTC
TRBV5-1,once,-,TRBJ2-6,CASSLKTSGANVLTF,TGCGCCAGCAGCTTAAAAACCTCTGGGGCCAACGTCCTGACTTTC
TRBV7-8,-,-,TRBJ1-5,CASSLGGSTSLQPQHF,TGTGCCAGCAGCTTAGGAGGCAGCACCTCACTTCAGCCCCAGCATTTT
TRBV7-2,-,-,TRBJ1-2,CASSPSGSVYGYTF,TGTGCCAGCAGCCCCTCAGGATCCGTTTATGGCTACACCTTC
TRBV3-1/TRBV3-2,-,-,TRBJ2-5,CATRRGGNAETQYF,TGTGCCACCAGGCGGGGTGGAAACGCGGAGACCCAGTACTTC